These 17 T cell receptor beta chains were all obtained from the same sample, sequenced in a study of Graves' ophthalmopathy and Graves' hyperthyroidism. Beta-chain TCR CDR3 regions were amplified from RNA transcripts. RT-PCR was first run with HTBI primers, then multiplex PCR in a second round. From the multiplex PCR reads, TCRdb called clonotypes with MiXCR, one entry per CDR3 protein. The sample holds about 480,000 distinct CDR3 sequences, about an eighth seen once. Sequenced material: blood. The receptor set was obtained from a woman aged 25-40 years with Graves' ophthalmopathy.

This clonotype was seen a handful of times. CDR3: CASSLVVQLVGEAFF. In DNA form, the CDR3 reads TGTGCCAGCAGTTTAGTGGTACAGTTGGTGGGTGAAGCTTTCTTT. The chain has TRBV12-3 or TRBV12-4 and TRBJ1-1; D ambiguous. With 1 base removed from V and 7 bases from J, the gap between germline ends came to 16 bases. This CDR3 comprises 15 residues.

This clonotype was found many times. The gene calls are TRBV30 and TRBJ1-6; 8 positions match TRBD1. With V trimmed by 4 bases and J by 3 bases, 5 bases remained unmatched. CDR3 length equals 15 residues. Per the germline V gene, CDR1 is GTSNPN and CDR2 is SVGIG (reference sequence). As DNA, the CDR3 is TGTGCCTGGATACCAGGGGGCCACTATAATTCACCCCTCCACTTT. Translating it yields CAWIPGGHYNSPLHF.

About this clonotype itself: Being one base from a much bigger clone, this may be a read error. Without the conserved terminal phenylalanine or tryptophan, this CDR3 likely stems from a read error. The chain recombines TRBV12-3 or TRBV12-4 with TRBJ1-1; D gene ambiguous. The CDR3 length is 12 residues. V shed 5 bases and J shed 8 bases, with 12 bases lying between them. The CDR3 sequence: CASSEPIVEAFV. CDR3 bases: TGTGCCAGCAGTGAACCCATCGTGGAAGCTTTCGTT.

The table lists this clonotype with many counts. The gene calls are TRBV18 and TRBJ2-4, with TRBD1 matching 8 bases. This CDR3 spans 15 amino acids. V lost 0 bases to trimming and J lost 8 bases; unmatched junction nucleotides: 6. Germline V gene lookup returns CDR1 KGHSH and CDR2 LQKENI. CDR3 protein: CASSPPRTGSDIQYF. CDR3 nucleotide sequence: TGTGCCAGCTCACCACCGCGGACAGGGAGTGACATTCAGTACTTC.

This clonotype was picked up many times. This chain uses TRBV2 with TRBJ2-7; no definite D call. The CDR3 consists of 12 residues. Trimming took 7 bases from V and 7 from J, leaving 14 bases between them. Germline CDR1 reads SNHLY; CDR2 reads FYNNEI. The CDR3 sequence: CASKGGPPEQYF. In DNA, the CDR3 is TGTGCCAGCAAAGGCGGACCTCCGGAGCAGTACTTC. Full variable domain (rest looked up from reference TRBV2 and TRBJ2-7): EPEVTQTPSHQVTQMGQEVILRCVPISNHLYFYWYRQILGQKVEFLVSFYNNEISEKSEIFDDQFSVERPDGSNFTLKIRSTKLEDSAMYFCASKGGPPEQYFGPGTRLTVT.

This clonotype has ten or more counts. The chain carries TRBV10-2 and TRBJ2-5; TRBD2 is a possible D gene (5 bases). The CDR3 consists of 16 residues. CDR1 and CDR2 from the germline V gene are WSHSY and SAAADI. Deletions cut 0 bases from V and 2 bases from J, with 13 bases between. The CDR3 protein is CASSESGWRVQETQYF. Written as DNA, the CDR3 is TGCGCCAGCAGTGAGTCGGGCTGGCGGGTTCAAGAGACCCAGTACTTC.

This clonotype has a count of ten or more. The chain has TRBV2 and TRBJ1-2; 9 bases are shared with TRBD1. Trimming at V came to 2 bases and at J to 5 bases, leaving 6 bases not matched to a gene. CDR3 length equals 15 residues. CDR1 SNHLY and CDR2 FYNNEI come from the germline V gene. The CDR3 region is CASSETLGQGYGYTF. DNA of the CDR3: TGTGCCAGCAGTGAAACCCTGGGACAGGGATATGGCTACACCTTC.

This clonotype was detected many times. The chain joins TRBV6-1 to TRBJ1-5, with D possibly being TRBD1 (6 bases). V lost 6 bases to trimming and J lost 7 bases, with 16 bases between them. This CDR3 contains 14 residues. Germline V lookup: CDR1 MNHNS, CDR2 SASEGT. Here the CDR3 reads CASRATGPGQPQHF. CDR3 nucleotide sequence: TGTGCCAGCAGAGCTACAGGGCCGGGGCAGCCCCAGCATTTT.

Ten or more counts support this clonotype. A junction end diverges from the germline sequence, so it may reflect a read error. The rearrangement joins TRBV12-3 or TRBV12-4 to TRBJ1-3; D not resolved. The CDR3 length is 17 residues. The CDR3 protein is CASSLWLGMNSGTTIYF. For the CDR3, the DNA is TGTGCCAGCAGTTTATGGCTTGGGATGAACTCTGGAACCACCATATATTTT.

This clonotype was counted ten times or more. The CDR3 nucleotides read TGTGCCAGCAGCCCTGGGACAGGGTCTCGCGAGCAGTACTTC. It yields the protein CASSPGTGSREQYF. The chain carries TRBV14 and TRBJ2-7; TRBD1 matches 9 bases. There are 14 residues in the CDR3. From germline, CDR1 is SGHDN and CDR2 FVKESK. Trimming cost V 4 bases and J 6 bases; bases outside gene matches: 7. Filled out from reference TRBV14 and TRBJ2-7, the complete variable domain reads EAGVTQFPSHSVIEKGQTVTLRCDPISGHDNLYWYRRVMGKEIKFLLHFVKESKQDESGMPNNRFLAERTGGTYSTLKVQPAELEDSGVYFCASSPGTGSREQYFGPGTRLTVT.

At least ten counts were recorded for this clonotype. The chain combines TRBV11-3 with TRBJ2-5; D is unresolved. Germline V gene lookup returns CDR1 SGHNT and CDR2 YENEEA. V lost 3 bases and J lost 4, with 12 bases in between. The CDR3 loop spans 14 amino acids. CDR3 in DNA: TGTGCCAGCAGCTTGATGGCAGGAACAGAGACCCAGTACTTC. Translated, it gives CASSLMAGTETQYF.

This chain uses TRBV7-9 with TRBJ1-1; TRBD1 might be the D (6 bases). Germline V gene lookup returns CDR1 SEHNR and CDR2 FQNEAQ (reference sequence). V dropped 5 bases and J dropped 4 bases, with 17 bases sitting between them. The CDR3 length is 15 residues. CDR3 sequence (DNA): TGTGCCAGCAGCACAAACTTACAGGGAGGCACTGAAGCTTTCTTT. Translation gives CASSTNLQGGTEAFF.

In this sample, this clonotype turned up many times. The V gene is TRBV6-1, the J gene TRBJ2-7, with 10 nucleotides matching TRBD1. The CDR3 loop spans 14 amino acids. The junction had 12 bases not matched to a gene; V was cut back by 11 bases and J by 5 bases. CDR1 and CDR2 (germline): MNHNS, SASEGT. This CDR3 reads CAGGGDRGPHEQYF. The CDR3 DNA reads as TGTGCCGGAGGGGGGGACAGGGGACCGCACGAGCAGTACTTC.

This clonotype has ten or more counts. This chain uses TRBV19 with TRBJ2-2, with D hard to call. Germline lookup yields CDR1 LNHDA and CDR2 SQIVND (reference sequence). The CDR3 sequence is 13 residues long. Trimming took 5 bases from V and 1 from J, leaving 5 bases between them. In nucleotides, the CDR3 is TGTGCCAGTAGTTGGGGGAACACCGGGGAGCTGTTTTTT. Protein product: CASSWGNTGELFF.

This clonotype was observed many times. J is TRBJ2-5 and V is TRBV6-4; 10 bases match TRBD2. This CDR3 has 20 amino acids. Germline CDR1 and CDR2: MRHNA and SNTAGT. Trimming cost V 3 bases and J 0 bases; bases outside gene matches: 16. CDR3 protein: CASSDRGLASTNSYQETQYF. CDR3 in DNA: TGTGCCAGCAGTGATCGGGGACTAGCGTCTACTAATTCGTACCAAGAGACCCAGTACTTC.

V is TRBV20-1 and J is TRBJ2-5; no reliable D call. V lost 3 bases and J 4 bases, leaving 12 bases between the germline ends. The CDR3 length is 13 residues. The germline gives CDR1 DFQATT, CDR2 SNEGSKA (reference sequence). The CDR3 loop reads CSASQTRRETQYF. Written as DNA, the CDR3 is TGCAGTGCTAGTCAGACCCGGCGAGAGACCCAGTACTTC.

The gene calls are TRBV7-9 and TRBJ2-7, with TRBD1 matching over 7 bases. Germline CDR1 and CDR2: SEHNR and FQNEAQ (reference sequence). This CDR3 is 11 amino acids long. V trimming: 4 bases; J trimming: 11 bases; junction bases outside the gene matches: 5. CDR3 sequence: CASSSGTVEYF. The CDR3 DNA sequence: TGTGCCAGCAGCTCCGGGACAGTGGAGTACTTC.